The present entry profiles one T cell receptor beta chain with its context. The data were obtained in a study of long-term antiretroviral therapy in people with HIV. Sequencing relied on immunoSEQ assay v3.0, run at survey level. Clones were sequenced by immunoSEQ multiplex PCR, and TCRdb holds only the in-frame ones, with some missing. The data show about 25,000 clones, roughly 79% seen once. Germline loops: CDR1 MGHRA, CDR2 YSYEKL. The CDR3 has 12 residues. Trimming took off 9 bases at V and 2 bases at J, with 11 bases between the two ends. The chain is built from TRBV4-1 and TRBJ2-7; D might be TRBD1 (5 bases). This sequence originates from a woman in her 40s with HIV. The sample in question was unsorted PBMCs, obtained 1.1 years before starting antiretroviral therapy. In DNA form, the CDR3 reads TGCGCCAGTCGAGACAGCGCCTACGAGCAGTACTTC. Translated: CASRDSAYEQYF.